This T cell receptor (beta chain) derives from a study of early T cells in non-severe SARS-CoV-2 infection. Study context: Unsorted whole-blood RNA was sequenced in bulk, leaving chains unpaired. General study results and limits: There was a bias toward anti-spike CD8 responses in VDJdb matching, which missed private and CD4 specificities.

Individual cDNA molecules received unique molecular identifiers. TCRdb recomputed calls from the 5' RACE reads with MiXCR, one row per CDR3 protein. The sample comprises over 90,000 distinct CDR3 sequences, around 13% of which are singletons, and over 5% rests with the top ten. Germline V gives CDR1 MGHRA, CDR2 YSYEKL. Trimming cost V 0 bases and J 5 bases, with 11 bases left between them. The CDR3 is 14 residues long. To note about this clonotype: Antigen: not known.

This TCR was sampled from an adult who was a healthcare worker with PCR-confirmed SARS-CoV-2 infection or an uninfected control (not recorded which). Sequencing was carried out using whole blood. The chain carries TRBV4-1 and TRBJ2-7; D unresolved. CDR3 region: CASSQDPGTDEQYF. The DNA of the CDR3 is TGCGCCAGCAGCCAAGATCCAGGAACAGACGAGCAGTACTTC.